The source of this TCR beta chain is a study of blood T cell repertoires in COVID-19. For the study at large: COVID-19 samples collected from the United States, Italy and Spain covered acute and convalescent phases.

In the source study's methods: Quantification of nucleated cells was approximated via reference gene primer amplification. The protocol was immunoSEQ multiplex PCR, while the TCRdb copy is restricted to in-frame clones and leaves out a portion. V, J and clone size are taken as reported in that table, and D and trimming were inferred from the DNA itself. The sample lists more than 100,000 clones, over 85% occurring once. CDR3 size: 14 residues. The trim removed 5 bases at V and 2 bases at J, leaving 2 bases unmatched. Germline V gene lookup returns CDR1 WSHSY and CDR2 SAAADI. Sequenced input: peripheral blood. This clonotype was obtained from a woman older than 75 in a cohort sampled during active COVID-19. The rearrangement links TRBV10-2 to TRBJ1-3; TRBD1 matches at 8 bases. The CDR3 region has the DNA TGCGCCAGCAGTTCGACAGGGGCTGGAAACACCATATATTTT. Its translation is CASSSTGAGNTIYF.